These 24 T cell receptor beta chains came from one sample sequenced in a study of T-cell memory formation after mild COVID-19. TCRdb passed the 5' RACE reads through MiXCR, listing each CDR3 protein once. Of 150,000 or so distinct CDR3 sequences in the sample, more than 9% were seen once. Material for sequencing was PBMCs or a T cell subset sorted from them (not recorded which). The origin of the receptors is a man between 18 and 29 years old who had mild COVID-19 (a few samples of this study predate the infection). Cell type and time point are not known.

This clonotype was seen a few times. CDR3 coding DNA: TGTGCCAGCAGTCAGACACAGGGGGTGTCCTACAATGAGCAGTTCTTC. Protein sequence: CASSQTQGVSYNEQFF. The gene calls are TRBV7-9 and TRBJ2-1, with TRBD1 matching over 8 bases. Germline lookup yields CDR1 SEHNR and CDR2 FQNEAQ (reference sequence). This CDR3 is built from 16 residues. V lost 6 bases to trimming and J lost 1 base; unmatched junction nucleotides: 8.

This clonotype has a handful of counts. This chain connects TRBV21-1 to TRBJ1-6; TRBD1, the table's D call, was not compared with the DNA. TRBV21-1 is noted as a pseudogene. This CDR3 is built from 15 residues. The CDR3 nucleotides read TGTGCCACCCCGAAGGAGGACAGACCTAATTCACCCCTCCACTTT. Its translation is CATPKEDRPNSPLHF.

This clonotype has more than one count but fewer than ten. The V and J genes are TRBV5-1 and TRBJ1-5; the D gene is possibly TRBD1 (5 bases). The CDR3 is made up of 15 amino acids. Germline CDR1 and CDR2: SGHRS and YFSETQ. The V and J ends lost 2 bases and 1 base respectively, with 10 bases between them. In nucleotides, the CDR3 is TGCGCCAGCAGCTTCGGGGAGGGGAGCAATCAGCCCCAGCATTTT. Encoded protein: CASSFGEGSNQPQHF.

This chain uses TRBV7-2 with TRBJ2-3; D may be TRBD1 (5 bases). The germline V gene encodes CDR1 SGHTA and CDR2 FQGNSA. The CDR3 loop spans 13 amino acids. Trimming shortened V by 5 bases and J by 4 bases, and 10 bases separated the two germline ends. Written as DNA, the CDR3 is TGTGCCAGCAGCCAGGCAGGGTCAGATACGCAGTATTTT. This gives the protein CASSQAGSDTQYF. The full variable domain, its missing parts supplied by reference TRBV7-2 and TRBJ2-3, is GAGVSQSPSNKVTEKGKDVELRCDPISGHTALYWYRQSLGQGLEFLIYFQGNSAPDKSGLPSDRFSAERTGGSVSTLTIQRTQQEDSAVYLCASSQAGSDTQYFGPGTRLTVL.

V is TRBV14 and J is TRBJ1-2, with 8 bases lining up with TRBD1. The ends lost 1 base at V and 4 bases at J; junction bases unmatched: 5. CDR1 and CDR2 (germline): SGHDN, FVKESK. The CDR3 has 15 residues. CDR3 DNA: TGTGCCAGCAGCCAAGCAGGCCAGGGGGCCTATGGCTACACCTTC. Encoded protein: CASSQAGQGAYGYTF.

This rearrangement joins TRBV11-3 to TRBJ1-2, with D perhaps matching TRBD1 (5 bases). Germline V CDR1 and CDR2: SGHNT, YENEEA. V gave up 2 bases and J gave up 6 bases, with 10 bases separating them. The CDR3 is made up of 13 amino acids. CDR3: CASSLKGTDGYTF. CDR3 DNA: TGTGCCAGCAGCTTAAAGGGGACGGATGGCTACACCTTC.

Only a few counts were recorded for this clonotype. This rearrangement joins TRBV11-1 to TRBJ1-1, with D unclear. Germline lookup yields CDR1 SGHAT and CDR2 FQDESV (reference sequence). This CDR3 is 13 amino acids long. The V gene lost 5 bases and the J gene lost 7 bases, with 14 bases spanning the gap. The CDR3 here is CASSPMTEVEAFF. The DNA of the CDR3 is TGTGCCAGCAGCCCTATGACTGAAGTTGAAGCTTTCTTT.

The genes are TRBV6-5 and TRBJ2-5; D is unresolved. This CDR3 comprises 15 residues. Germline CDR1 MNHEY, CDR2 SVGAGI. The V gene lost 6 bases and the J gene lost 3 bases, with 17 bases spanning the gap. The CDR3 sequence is CASSQGKGWEETQYF. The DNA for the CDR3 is TGTGCCAGCAGCCAAGGGAAGGGATGGGAAGAGACCCAGTACTTC.

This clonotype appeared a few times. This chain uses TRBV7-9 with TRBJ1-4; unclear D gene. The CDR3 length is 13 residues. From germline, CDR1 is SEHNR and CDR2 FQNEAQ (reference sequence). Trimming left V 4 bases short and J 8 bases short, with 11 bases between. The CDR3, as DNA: TGTGCCAGCAGCTATGGCAATGGGGAAAAACTGTTTTTT. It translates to CASSYGNGEKLFF.

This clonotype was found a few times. For the CDR3, the DNA is TGTGCCAGCAGCTTGCCGGAAAACTATGGCTACACCTTC. Protein product: CASSLPENYGYTF. V and J are TRBV5-4 and TRBJ1-2; D ambiguous. Germline-derived CDR1 and CDR2 are SGHNT and YYREEE (reference sequence). This CDR3 contains 13 residues. Trimming shortened V by 1 base and J by 2 bases, and 6 bases separated the two germline ends.

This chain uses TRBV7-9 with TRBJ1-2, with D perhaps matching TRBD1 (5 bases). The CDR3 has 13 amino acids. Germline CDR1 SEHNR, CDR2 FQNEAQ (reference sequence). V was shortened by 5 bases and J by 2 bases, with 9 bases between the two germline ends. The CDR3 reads CASSPSGNYGYTF. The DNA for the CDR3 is TGTGCCAGCAGCCCGTCAGGGAACTATGGCTACACCTTC.

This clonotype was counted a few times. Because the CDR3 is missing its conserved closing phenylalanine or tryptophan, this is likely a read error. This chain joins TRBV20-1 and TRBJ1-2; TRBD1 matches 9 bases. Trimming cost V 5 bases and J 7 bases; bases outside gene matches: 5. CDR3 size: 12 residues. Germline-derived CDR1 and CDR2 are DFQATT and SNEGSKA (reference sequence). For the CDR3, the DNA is TGCAGTGCTCTACAGGGGGCAGGTGGCTACACCTTA. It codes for CSALQGAGGYTL.

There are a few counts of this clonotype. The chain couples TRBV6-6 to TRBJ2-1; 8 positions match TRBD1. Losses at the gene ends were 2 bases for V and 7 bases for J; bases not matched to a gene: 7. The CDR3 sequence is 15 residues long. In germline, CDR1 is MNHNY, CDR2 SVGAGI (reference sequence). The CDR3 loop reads CASSYPPGQENEQFF. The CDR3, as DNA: TGTGCCAGCAGTTACCCGCCGGGACAGGAAAATGAGCAGTTCTTC.

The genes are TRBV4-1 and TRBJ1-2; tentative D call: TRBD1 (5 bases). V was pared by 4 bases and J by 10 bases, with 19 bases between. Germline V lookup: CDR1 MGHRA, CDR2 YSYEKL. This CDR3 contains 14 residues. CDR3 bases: TGCGCCAGCAGCCTCGCCCGGGTTGGGGGGAACTACACCTTC. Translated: CASSLARVGGNYTF.

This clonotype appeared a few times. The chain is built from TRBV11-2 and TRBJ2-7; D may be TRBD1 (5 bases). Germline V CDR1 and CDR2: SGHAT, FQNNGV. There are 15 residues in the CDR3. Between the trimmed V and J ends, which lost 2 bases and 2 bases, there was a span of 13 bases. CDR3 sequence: CASSLSVGETYEQYF. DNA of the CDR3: TGTGCCAGCAGCTTATCAGTAGGGGAAACCTACGAGCAGTACTTC.

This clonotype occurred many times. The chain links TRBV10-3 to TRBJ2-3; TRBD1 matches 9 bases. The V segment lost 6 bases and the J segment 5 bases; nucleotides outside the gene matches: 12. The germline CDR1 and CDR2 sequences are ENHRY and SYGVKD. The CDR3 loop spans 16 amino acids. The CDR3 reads CAIRPTSTGGRDTQYF. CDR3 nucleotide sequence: TGTGCCATCAGGCCAACCTCGACAGGGGGGAGAGATACGCAGTATTTT.

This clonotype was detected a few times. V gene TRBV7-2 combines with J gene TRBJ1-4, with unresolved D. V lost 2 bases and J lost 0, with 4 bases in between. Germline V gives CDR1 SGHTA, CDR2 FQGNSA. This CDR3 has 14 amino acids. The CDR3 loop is CASSLTSTNEKLFF. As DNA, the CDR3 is TGTGCCAGCAGCTTAACATCAACTAATGAAAAACTGTTTTTT.

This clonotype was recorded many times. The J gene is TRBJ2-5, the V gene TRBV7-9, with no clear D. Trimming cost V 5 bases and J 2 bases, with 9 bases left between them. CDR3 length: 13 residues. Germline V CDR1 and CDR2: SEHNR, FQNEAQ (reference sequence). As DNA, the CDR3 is TGTGCCAGCAGCCGAGGAAGTCAAGAGACCCAGTACTTC. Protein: CASSRGSQETQYF.

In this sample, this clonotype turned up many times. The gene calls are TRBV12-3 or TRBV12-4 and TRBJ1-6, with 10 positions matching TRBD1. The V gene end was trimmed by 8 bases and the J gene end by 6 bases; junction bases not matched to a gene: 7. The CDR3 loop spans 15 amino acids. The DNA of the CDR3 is TGTGCCAGCCGTACCGGGACAGGGGTTAATTCACCCCTCCACTTT. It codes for CASRTGTGVNSPLHF.

The CDR3 spells CASSFQTGAGEQYF. The DNA of the CDR3 is TGTGCCAGCAGCTTCCAAACAGGGGCCGGGGAGCAGTACTTC. V usage is TRBV7-2 and J usage is TRBJ2-7, with 7 nucleotides matching TRBD1. CDR3 length: 14 amino acids. J lost 7 bases, V lost 3 bases, and 9 bases had no gene match. Germline V gene sequence: CDR1 SGHTA, CDR2 FQGNSA.

The CDR3 bases are TGTGCCAGCACCACGGCGGGTACCCGGGAGACCCAGTACTTC. It codes for CASTTAGTRETQYF. The gene calls are TRBV6-6 and TRBJ2-5; maybe TRBD2 (5 bases). From germline, CDR1 is MNHNY and CDR2 SVGAGI (reference sequence). The V gene lost 7 bases and the J gene lost 5 bases, with 17 bases spanning the gap. The CDR3 extends over 14 amino acids.

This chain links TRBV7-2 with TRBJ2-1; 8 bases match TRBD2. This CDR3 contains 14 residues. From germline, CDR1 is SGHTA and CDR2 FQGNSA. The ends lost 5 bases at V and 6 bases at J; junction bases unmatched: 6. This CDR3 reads CASSPQRGFNEQFF. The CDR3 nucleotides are TGTGCCAGCAGCCCCCAGCGGGGGTTCAATGAGCAGTTCTTC. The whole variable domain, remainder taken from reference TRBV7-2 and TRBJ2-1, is GAGVSQSPSNKVTEKGKDVELRCDPISGHTALYWYRQSLGQGLEFLIYFQGNSAPDKSGLPSDRFSAERTGGSVSTLTIQRTQQEDSAVYLCASSPQRGFNEQFFGPGTRLTVL.

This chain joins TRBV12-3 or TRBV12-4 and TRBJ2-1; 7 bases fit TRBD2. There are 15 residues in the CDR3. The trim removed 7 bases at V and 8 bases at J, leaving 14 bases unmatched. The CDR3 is CASTLLGGSYDEQFF. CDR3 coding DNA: TGTGCCAGCACCCTCCTGGGGGGGTCTTACGATGAGCAGTTCTTC.

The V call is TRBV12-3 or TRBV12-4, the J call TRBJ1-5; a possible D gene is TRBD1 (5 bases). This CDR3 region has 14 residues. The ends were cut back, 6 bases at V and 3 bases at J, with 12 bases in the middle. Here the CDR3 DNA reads TGTGCCAGCAGGCGAGACAGTTTCAATCAGCCCCAGCATTTT. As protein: CASRRDSFNQPQHF.